This T cell receptor beta chain came from a study of blood T cell repertoires in COVID-19. Trimming removed 5 bases from V and 7 bases from J, with 14 bases in between. The CDR3 contains 13 residues. Under the authors' procedure: Estimates of nucleated cell counts were drawn from the amplification of reference gene primers. The method was immunoSEQ multiplex PCR; TCRdb's version includes in-frame clones alone and lacks a portion of them. V and J calls and clone size are given by that table; D and trimming were obtained from the DNA. The repertoire holds 250,000 or so clones, with about four fifths as singletons.

Sequenced material: peripheral blood. The clonotype was recovered from a woman younger than 35 with acute or convalescent COVID-19. This chain uses TRBV12-3 or TRBV12-4 with TRBJ1-1; TRBD1 might be the D (6 bases). CDR3 sequence (DNA): TGTGCCAGCAGTCCTACAGGGTCCTATGAAGCTTTCTTT. Residues: CASSPTGSYEAFF.